This T cell receptor (beta chain) originates from a study of chemoradiotherapy in HPV16-positive cancers. Study findings and constraints: Candidate HPV-specific clones and E7-related TCR motifs grew in tumor during treatment. Better recurrence-free survival went with HPV-responsive T-cell expansion in HPV16-positive patients.

On this clone itself: Its antigen is undetermined.

This CDR3 is built from 15 residues. V lost 4 bases, J lost 9 bases, and 10 bases stayed unmatched. Germline V gene lookup returns CDR1 MDHEN and CDR2 SYDVKM. The assay was immunoSEQ multiplex PCR, and TCRdb's table has in-frame clones only and misses some. The data contain fewer than 25,000 clones, just under 75% of them singletons. The chain employs TRBV28 and TRBJ2-4; 9 nucleotides align to TRBD1. The clonotype was recovered from a human donor with HPV-associated anogenital cancer. This material was acquired from a patient who underwent chemoradiotherapy. CDR3 region: CASSSPGTGKAIQYF. CDR3 bases: TGTGCCAGCAGTTCCCCCGGGACAGGGAAAGCCATTCAGTACTTC.